This T cell receptor beta chain emerged from a study of cytomegalovirus exposure and HLA in healthy donors. This table comes from immunoSEQ multiplex PCR, and its TCRdb copy is limited to in-frame clones, with some not included. The data hold more than 200,000 clones, with about 90% observed a single time. This TCR came from a woman aged 25-40 years in good health and CMV-seronegative. Sequencing was carried out using PBMCs.

The CDR3 nucleotides read TGTGCCAGCAGTGCCCCGGGGAGTGAAAAACTGTTTTTT. This sequence encodes CASSAPGSEKLFF. The V and J genes are TRBV2 and TRBJ1-4, with unresolved D. V lost 4 bases and J lost 7, with 10 bases in between. The V gene's germline CDR1 is SNHLY and CDR2 FYNNEI. This CDR3 comprises 13 residues.